This record concerns one TCR beta chain sequence. Its matching antigen is unknown. Clones were read by immunoSEQ multiplex PCR, and TCRdb kept only the in-frame ones, dropping some. The data show approximately 2.1 million clones, roughly 93% seen once. The germline gives CDR1 SGDLS, CDR2 YYNGEE. Trimming took 4 bases from V and 2 from J, leaving 9 bases between them. The CDR3 is 14 residues long. The data are from a study of shared clonotypes between healthy human individuals. The study, taken as a whole, reports: Despite large depth, sorted-subset datasets appeared incompletely sequenced.

Sequenced input: naive CD4+ T cells from PBMCs. Subset: CD45RA+ positively selected. The TCR originated in a man aged 18 to 29 in good health. Some clones in this sample may be carry-over from other donors' samples. This sequence joins TRBV9 and TRBJ2-2; no clear D gene. CDR3 residues: CASSPSTNTGELFF. The CDR3 coding sequence is TGTGCCAGCAGCCCATCTACAAACACCGGGGAGCTGTTTTTT.